The 15 T cell receptor beta chains reported below all come from one sample, sequenced in a study of shared clonotypes between healthy human individuals (dated by TCRdb to the early 2020s). Receptor libraries were prepared by the immunoSEQ multiplex PCR assay. TCRdb's version of the immuneACCESS table is confined to in-frame rearrangements and falls short of the full clone set. An unresolved V gene accounts for under half of the shortfall where checked; the remainder is of unknown origin. For this sample there are about 470,000 clones; around 79% appear just once. The ten largest clones represent approximately 13% of the sample. Sequencing was performed on PBMCs. The receptor set was obtained from a woman aged 40 to 50 in good health. Some clones in this sample may be carry-over from other donors' samples.

This clone has only a few counts. The chain joins TRBV28 to TRBJ2-2; D gene ambiguous. The V gene's germline CDR1 is MDHEN and CDR2 SYDVKM. The ends were cut back, 4 bases at V and 13 bases at J, with 10 bases in the middle. The CDR3 is made up of 11 amino acids. The CDR3 spells CASSWASALFF. CDR3 nucleotide sequence: TGTGCCAGCAGTTGGGCGTCCGCGCTGTTTTTT.

The CDR3 nucleotides read TGTGCCAGTAGTGTTTTTAGCGGGAGGGCCACCGGGGAGCTGTTTTTT. This sequence encodes CASSVFSGRATGELFF. This chain uses TRBV19 with TRBJ2-2; 11 bases align to TRBD2. Germline loops: CDR1 LNHDA, CDR2 SQIVND (reference sequence). The ends lost 5 bases at V and 4 bases at J; junction bases unmatched: 6. This CDR3 is built from 16 residues.

Comment on this clone: Different DNA sequences within this sample yield the same CDR3. This chain links TRBV7-9 with TRBJ2-1; D might be TRBD2 (5 bases). V shed 2 bases and J shed 0 bases, with 8 bases lying between them. Germline assignment: CDR1 SEHNR and CDR2 FQNEAQ (reference sequence). The CDR3 length is 15 residues. The CDR3 nucleotides read TGTGCCAGCAGCTTATCGGGGAGCTCCTACAATGAGCAGTTCTTC. Amino acids: CASSLSGSSYNEQFF.

J is TRBJ1-2 and V is TRBV5-6; D is uncertain. Germline V gives CDR1 SGHDT, CDR2 YYEEEE. The V end lost 3 bases, the J end lost 4 bases, and 7 bases lay between the germline ends. The CDR3 has 12 amino acids. The CDR3 sequence: CASSYVSYGYTF. Written as DNA, the CDR3 is TGTGCCAGCAGCTATGTGAGCTATGGCTACACCTTC.

This clone was counted between two and nine times. The chain joins TRBV10-3 to TRBJ1-1; the match to TRBD1 covers 10 bases. V lost 6 bases and J lost 8; bases outside the gene matches: 6. Germline V gives CDR1 ENHRY, CDR2 SYGVKD. The CDR3 extends over 13 amino acids. The CDR3 nucleotides read TGTGCCATCAGCGGGACAGGGGACATGGAAGCTTTCTTT. It is translated as CAISGTGDMEAFF.

The chain joins TRBV5-4 to TRBJ2-2; no reliable D call. V dropped 4 bases and J dropped 5 bases, with 15 bases sitting between them. CDR3 length: 15 residues. The germline gives CDR1 SGHNT, CDR2 YYREEE (reference sequence). The CDR3 coding sequence is TGTGCCAGCAGCGCGGACGGAAAATCGACCGGGGAGCTGTTTTTT. Encoded protein: CASSADGKSTGELFF.

This chain links TRBV18 with TRBJ2-3, with 9 bases matching TRBD2. V lost 2 bases to trimming and J lost 3 bases; unmatched junction nucleotides: 3. Per germline, CDR1 KGHSH and CDR2 LQKENI. The CDR3 contains 15 residues. CDR3 DNA: TGTGCCAGCTCACCAAGCGGGGGGCATACAGATACGCAGTATTTT. It codes for CASSPSGGHTDTQYF.

This clone has more than one count but fewer than ten. This chain connects TRBV4-1 to TRBJ2-5; 10 bases fit TRBD2. The CDR3 is made up of 18 amino acids. J lost 5 bases, V lost 4 bases, and 16 bases had no gene match. Germline CDR1 reads MGHRA; CDR2 reads YSYEKL. This CDR3 is CASSPERALAGVTETQYF. The CDR3 coding sequence is TGCGCCAGCAGCCCTGAAAGGGCCCTAGCGGGAGTTACCGAGACCCAGTACTTC.

The chain has TRBV9 and TRBJ1-3; a weak D match, TRBD1 (6 bases). The germline V gene encodes CDR1 SGDLS and CDR2 YYNGEE. This CDR3 is 16 amino acids long. The V and J ends lost 0 bases and 0 bases respectively, with 10 bases between them. CDR3 DNA sequence: TGTGCCAGCAGCGTAGGATGGGGGGCCTCTGGAAACACCATATATTTT. This translates into CASSVGWGASGNTIYF.

The rearrangement links TRBV2 to TRBJ2-1, with 7 bases fitting TRBD2. There are 14 residues in the CDR3. V was clipped by 10 bases and J by 1 base; unmatched bases: 7. Germline V CDR1 and CDR2: SNHLY, FYNNEI. The CDR3 loop is CATSPGRSYNEQFF. CDR3 coding DNA: TGTGCCACCTCCCCCGGGAGGTCCTACAATGAGCAGTTCTTC.

The chain has TRBV7-9 and TRBJ1-4; D unresolved. The CDR3 consists of 15 residues. The germline V gene has CDR1 SEHNR and CDR2 FQNEAQ (reference sequence). Trimming took off 5 bases at V and 0 bases at J, with 10 bases between the two ends. As DNA, the CDR3 is TGTGCCAGCAGCCGGCAGATGTCAACTAATGAAAAACTGTTTTTT. It encodes CASSRQMSTNEKLFF.

About this clone: At the DNA level, this CDR3 is encoded by other sequences in the same sample as well. V and J are TRBV9 and TRBJ2-4, with D tentatively TRBD2 (5 bases). The germline V gene encodes CDR1 SGDLS and CDR2 YYNGEE. V lost 0 bases and J lost 6, with 13 bases in between. The CDR3 length is 15 residues. The CDR3 reads CASSVEGSRGNIQYF. CDR3 DNA sequence: TGTGCCAGCAGCGTAGAAGGGAGTCGGGGAAACATTCAGTACTTC.

The chain couples TRBV4-2 to TRBJ2-3, with no clear D. V was shortened by 4 bases and J by 1 base, with 15 bases between the two germline ends. The V gene's germline CDR1 is LGHNA and CDR2 YNFKEQ. This CDR3 spans 16 amino acids. The CDR3 sequence: CASSREKAAGTDTQYF. The CDR3 bases are TGTGCCAGCAGCCGAGAGAAAGCCGCCGGCACAGATACGCAGTATTTT.

This clone came up a few times. The V and J genes are TRBV30 and TRBJ1-1; weak D call: TRBD1 (5 bases). This CDR3 is 14 amino acids long. From germline, CDR1 is GTSNPN and CDR2 SVGIG (reference sequence). Trimming took 2 bases from V and 6 from J, leaving 16 bases between them. The CDR3 DNA sequence: TGTGCCTGGAGTATCGTGGGGGGGAAGTCTGAAGCTTTCTTT. It codes for CAWSIVGGKSEAFF.

The V and J genes are TRBV15 and TRBJ2-7, with 11 bases aligning to TRBD2. The CDR3 length is 16 residues. J was trimmed by 5 bases and V by 0 bases; bases with no gene match: 6. Per germline, CDR1 LNHNV and CDR2 YYDKDF (reference sequence). The CDR3 is CATSRDVTSGIDEQYF. DNA of the CDR3: TGTGCCACCAGCAGAGATGTGACTAGCGGGATCGACGAGCAGTACTTC.